A selection of T cell receptor beta chains follows, all from one sample in a study of cytomegalovirus exposure and HLA in healthy donors. TCRdb's table, derived via immunoSEQ multiplex PCR, lists solely in-frame clones and lacks some. The profile shows about 140,000 clones, just under 85% of them singletons. Sample: PBMCs. These receptors were obtained from a woman aged 55-69 years in good health and CMV-seropositive. Both conserved end residues are part of each CDR3. Fields, in order: J gene, V gene, D gene, CDR3 protein. The D gene is left open where the match is weak.

TRBJ2-7 TRBV2 TRBD2 CASMGTSGTYEQYF
TRBJ2-3 TRBV7-2 - CASSTDYRDTQYF
TRBJ2-3 TRBV2 TRBD2 CASSEFGGGSTDTQYF
TRBJ2-4 TRBV7-2 - CASSTDSLAKNIQYF
TRBJ1-5 TRBV5-6 - CASSSLAHGGLNQPQHF
TRBJ2-6 TRBV28 - CASYSAGSGANVLTF
TRBJ1-4 TRBV4-3 TRBD1 CASSLRDRATNEKLFF
TRBJ1-3 TRBV4-3 - CASSRSRTVPGNTIYF
TRBJ2-1 TRBV11-3 TRBD2 CASSLGVGGVSYNEQFF
TRBJ2-1 TRBV7-8 - CASSATRANEQFF
TRBJ2-7 TRBV19 TRBD2 CASSTSGDTYEQYF
TRBJ2-7 TRBV5-6 - CASSLGQLDYEQYF
TRBJ1-1 TRBV19 - CASIKQTAGAEAFF
TRBJ2-2 TRBV4-2 TRBD1 CASSPRTGGGSGTGELFF
TRBJ1-1 TRBV5-1 - CASSLQARLNTEAFF
TRBJ1-1 TRBV2 - CASSEVWQDSEAFF
TRBJ2-4 TRBV6-5 TRBD1 CASTDGTAQNIQYF
TRBJ1-1 TRBV14 TRBD1 CASSQPPTGGTEAFF
TRBJ2-1 TRBV27 TRBD2 CASSLSPGGAYNEQFF
TRBJ2-7 TRBV7-9 TRBD2 CASRVGRESFEQYF
TRBJ2-5 TRBV18 - CASSPAPRRETQYF
TRBJ2-7 TRBV10-3 - CAITRNSDSYEQYF
TRBJ2-5 TRBV5-1 TRBD2 CASSISGSPQETQYF
TRBJ1-1 TRBV4-2 - CASSLLMRTGSGTEAFF
TRBJ2-5 TRBV5-4 TRBD1 CASSLEGGQGRETQYF
TRBJ2-1 TRBV27 TRBD2 CASSPHLAGGEVF
TRBJ2-5 TRBV11-2 TRBD1 CATRTGPGETQYF
TRBJ1-6 TRBV16 - CASSQSIGESPLHF
TRBJ1-4 TRBV6-5 - CASRRTATNEKLFF
TRBJ1-6 TRBV25-1 TRBD1 CASSEPPDRVNSPLHF
TRBJ1-1 TRBV19 - CASSTGWSGDTEAFF
TRBJ2-1 TRBV2 TRBD2 CASSERSGSSYNEQFF
TRBJ2-1 TRBV7-9 TRBD2 CASSSGGRALTYNEQFF